This TCR beta chain was profiled in a study of T cells after yellow fever vaccination. They built TCR cDNA with 5'RACE template switching, a step that put in a universal primer site and UMIs. TCRdb reanalysed the 5' RACE reads using MiXCR and keeps one entry per CDR3 protein. The table lists a few hundred thousand distinct CDR3 sequences, around 8.1% of them singletons, with about 16% in the top ten. The V gene's germline CDR1 is WNHNN and CDR2 SYGVQD (reference sequence). V was clipped by 0 bases and J by 3 bases; unmatched bases: 4. The CDR3 has 15 residues. This specimen consisted of PBMCs, obtained more than 35 days after the first yellow fever vaccination. The V and J genes are TRBV10-1 and TRBJ2-7; TRBD1 aligns across 8 bases. The clonotype comes from a young man who received the YFV17D yellow fever vaccine. The CDR3 sequence is CASSESRDRGYEQYV. CDR3 coding DNA: TGCGCCAGCAGTGAGTCCAGAGACAGGGGCTACGAGCAGTACGTC.